This T cell receptor beta chain is from a study of technical replicates of blood from a few donors. The CDR3 is made up of 15 amino acids. Germline lookup yields CDR1 SNHLY and CDR2 FYNNEI. Trimming took 3 bases from V and 8 from J; bases not matched to a gene: 10. Assay used: immunoSEQ multiplex PCR; TCRdb lists only in-frame clones, some missing. This sample has some 71,000 clones, with approximately 97% found just once. The specimen was T cells isolated from PBMCs. The chain recombines TRBV2 with TRBJ2-1; the match to TRBD1 covers 7 bases. The sequence was collected from a human donor in good health. The CDR3: CASSDGQGVTDEQFF. CDR3 DNA sequence: TGTGCCAGCAGTGACGGGCAGGGGGTGACGGATGAGCAGTTCTTC.